The T cell receptor (beta chain) under discussion was sequenced for a study of T cell responses to AZD1222 COVID-19 vaccine. The ends lost 4 bases at V and 5 bases at J; junction bases unmatched: 8. The CDR3 has 14 residues. CDR1 SGHDT and CDR2 YYEEEE come from the germline V gene. Data came from immunoSEQ multiplex PCR; TCRdb stores just in-frame clones and leaves some out. The profile covers around 94,000 clones, with around 90% appearing a single time and roughly 3.5% taken by the ten largest. Sequencing was performed on peripheral blood, taken on day 0 of AZD1222 vaccination. This rearrangement joins TRBV5-6 to TRBJ1-2; TRBD1 aligns across 7 bases. The TCR was taken from an adult in good health. CDR3 protein: CASSQGTAIYGYTF. DNA for the CDR3: TGTGCCAGCAGCCAGGGGACAGCAATTTATGGCTACACCTTC.